Below are 17 T cell receptor beta chains sequenced from a single sample in a study of OX40 agonist ivuxolimab in advanced cancers. To prepare the library, the immunoSEQ multiplex PCR assay was applied. TCRdb re-hosts the immuneACCESS table, in-frame sequences only. Its copies lack some clones; in the studies checked, an unresolved V gene accounts for under half of them, and the cause for the rest is not known. The sample includes approximately 7,000 clones, with 80% observed a single time. The ten largest account for over 70% of the sample. Source: CD4+ or CD8+ T cells sorted from blood, taken in a trial of the OX40 agonist ivuxolimab. These receptors all stem from an adult with an advanced solid tumor such as melanoma, head and neck, liver or kidney cancer.

On this clone itself: Its ends do not fully match the called genes, so a read error is possible. The rearrangement uses TRBV5-4 and TRBJ2-1; TRBD2 might be the D (5 bases). The CDR3 consists of 13 residues. Germline V gene data show CDR1 as SGHNT and CDR2 as YYREEE (reference sequence). In DNA, the CDR3 is TGTGCCAGCAGCCTAGCAGACAATCCGGCGCATCTCTTC. Its translation: CASSLADNPAHLF.

This clone was detected only a few times. The V gene is TRBV9, the J gene TRBJ2-3; no clear D gene. There are 15 residues in the CDR3. Trimming shortened V by 0 bases and J by 2 bases, and 10 bases separated the two germline ends. Looked up from germline, CDR1 is SGDLS and CDR2 is YYNGEE. The CDR3 nucleotides read TGTGCCAGCAGCGTAGAATTCCAGTCCACAGATACGCAGTATTTT. It codes for CASSVEFQSTDTQYF.

This clone was detected only a few times. One end of the junction is discordant with germline, which a read error may explain. V and J are TRBV30 and TRBJ2-1; 9 nucleotides line up with TRBD1. The length of the CDR3 is 15 residues. Germline values: CDR1 GTSNPN, CDR2 SVGIG (reference sequence). The CDR3 reads CAWSQTQGAENGQFF. CDR3 DNA: TGTGCCTGGAGTCAAACACAGGGGGCCGAGAATGGGCAGTTCTTC.

This clone has just one count. The chain links TRBV5-1 to TRBJ2-7; either TRBD1 or TRBD2 may fit D (5 bases each). V shed 0 bases and J shed 3 bases, with 25 bases lying between them. The CDR3 consists of 19 residues. Germline V lookup: CDR1 SGHRS, CDR2 YFSETQ. The CDR3 nucleotides are TGCGCCAGCAGCTTGGGTCTCTCACACGAAAGGGACGACTACTACGAGCAGTACTTC. It translates to CASSLGLSHERDDYYEQYF.

This clone was detected only once. The V and J genes are TRBV6-5 and TRBJ2-1; D is unclear. Trimming took 2 bases from V and 8 from J, leaving 7 bases between them. The CDR3 extends over 12 amino acids. The germline gives CDR1 MNHEY, CDR2 SVGAGI. The DNA of the CDR3 is TGTGCCAGCAGTTACGACGGTGATGAGCAGTTCTTC. Its translation: CASSYDGDEQFF.

This clone appeared once. This rearrangement joins TRBV7-9 to TRBJ1-5, with D perhaps matching TRBD1 (5 bases). V lost 2 bases and J 0 bases, leaving 8 bases between the germline ends. The CDR3 is 15 residues long. CDR1 SEHNR and CDR2 FQNEAQ come from the germline V gene (reference sequence). In DNA form, the CDR3 reads TGTGCCAGCAGCTTATCAGGGAATAGCAATCAGCCCCAGCATTTT. This codes for CASSLSGNSNQPQHF.

This chain connects TRBV7-9 to TRBJ2-6; D uncertain. The CDR3 has 15 amino acids. The V end was cut by 5 bases, the J end by 0 bases, with 8 bases between. Germline V CDR1 and CDR2: SEHNR, FQNEAQ (reference sequence). The CDR3 loop reads CASSQDGSGANVLTF. The CDR3 DNA reads TGTGCCAGCAGCCAGGACGGCTCTGGGGCCAACGTCCTGACTTTC. Combining the CDR3 with reference TRBV7-9 and TRBJ2-6 gives the whole variable domain DTGVSQNPRHKITKRGQNVTFRCDPISEHNRLYWYRQTLGQGPEFLTYFQNEAQLEKSRLLSDRFSAERPKGSFSTLEIQRTEQGDSAMYLCASSQDGSGANVLTFGAGSRLTVL.

The genes are TRBV30 and TRBJ1-5, with a tentative D call TRBD1 (6 bases). The CDR3 sequence is 13 residues long. The germline V gene encodes CDR1 GTSNPN and CDR2 SVGIG (reference sequence). V was pared by 3 bases and J by 5 bases, with 11 bases between. The CDR3 spells CAWRDSFDQPQHF. Written as DNA, the CDR3 is TGTGCCTGGAGGGACAGCTTTGATCAGCCCCAGCATTTT.

The CDR3 region is CASSPTSGTYFQETQYF. For the CDR3, the DNA is TGTGCCAGCAGCCCTACTAGTGGTACATACTTCCAAGAGACCCAGTACTTC. J is TRBJ2-5 and V is TRBV7-6; the D gene is possibly TRBD2 (5 bases). The germline V and J ends were trimmed by 5 bases and 1 base, with 20 bases remaining between them. CDR3 length: 17 amino acids. The V gene's germline CDR1 is SGHVS and CDR2 FNYEAQ.

The chain couples TRBV2 to TRBJ1-2; the match to TRBD1 covers 9 bases. V was clipped by 4 bases and J by 2 bases; unmatched bases: 8. Germline assignment: CDR1 SNHLY and CDR2 FYNNEI. This CDR3 spans 16 amino acids. CDR3 sequence: CASSAPGTGSNYGYTF. CDR3 in DNA: TGTGCCAGCAGTGCTCCCGGGACAGGGTCCAACTATGGCTACACCTTC.

J is TRBJ1-1 and V is TRBV19; TRBD1 aligns across 7 bases. This CDR3 is 12 amino acids long. The V segment lost 7 bases and the J segment 3 bases; nucleotides outside the gene matches: 2. The germline V gene encodes CDR1 LNHDA and CDR2 SQIVND (reference sequence). CDR3 coding DNA: TGTGCCAGTAAAGGGGGCTACACTGAAGCTTTCTTT. As protein: CASKGGYTEAFF.

The chain links TRBV7-9 to TRBJ1-1, with D unclear. Trimming left V 5 bases short and J 0 bases short, with 16 bases between. CDR3 length: 16 residues. CDR1 and CDR2 from the germline V gene are SEHNR and FQNEAQ (reference sequence). The CDR3 reads CASSNRGGWVNTEAFF. The CDR3 DNA sequence: TGTGCCAGCAGCAATCGGGGAGGGTGGGTGAACACTGAAGCTTTCTTT.

J is TRBJ2-5 and V is TRBV4-1; 9 bases line up with TRBD2. The CDR3 consists of 17 residues. Germline V gives CDR1 MGHRA, CDR2 YSYEKL. After removal of 0 bases from V and 4 bases from J, the junction contained 9 bases not matched to a gene. CDR3 sequence reads: CASSQDFQRGVSETQYF. In DNA form, the CDR3 reads TGCGCCAGCAGCCAAGATTTCCAGCGGGGGGTCTCAGAGACCCAGTACTTC.

The chain carries TRBV6-1 and TRBJ1-2; 8 bases match TRBD1. V dropped 4 bases and J dropped 8; count of bases not matched to a gene: 9. There are 14 residues in the CDR3. The germline V gene encodes CDR1 MNHNS and CDR2 SASEGT. The CDR3 sequence is CASSGPTGAFGYTF. CDR3 coding DNA: TGTGCCAGCAGTGGACCGACAGGGGCTTTCGGCTACACCTTC.

The CDR3 DNA reads TGTGCCAGCAGCTTAGCGTTCGGTGGAGGGACTGAAGCTTTCTTT. Protein product: CASSLAFGGGTEAFF. The gene calls are TRBV11-2 and TRBJ1-1; D unclear. Germline V lookup: CDR1 SGHAT, CDR2 FQNNGV. The CDR3 is 15 residues long. V lost 1 base, J lost 5 bases, and 14 bases lay in between. Based on the CDR3 plus reference TRBV11-2 and TRBJ1-1, the full variable domain is EAGVAQSPRYKIIEKRQSVAFWCNPISGHATLYWYQQILGQGPKLLIQFQNNGVVDDSQLPKDRFSAERLKGVDSTLKIQPAKLEDSAVYLCASSLAFGGGTEAFFGQGTRLTVV.

The chain joins TRBV9 to TRBJ2-7; D perhaps matches TRBD1 (6 bases). The CDR3 has 15 residues. Germline V gives CDR1 SGDLS, CDR2 YYNGEE. Trimming stripped 5 bases from V and 2 bases from J, with 17 bases between. The CDR3: CASRKTDSLTYEQYF. In DNA form, the CDR3 reads TGTGCCAGCAGAAAGACGGACAGTTTAACCTACGAGCAGTACTTC.

The rearrangement joins TRBV6-1 to TRBJ2-5; D is ambiguous. In germline, CDR1 is MNHNS, CDR2 SASEGT. The ends were cut back, 1 base at V and 4 bases at J, with 13 bases in the middle. The CDR3 runs 15 residues. CDR3 protein: CASSEDGYYGETQYF. As DNA, the CDR3 is TGTGCCAGCAGTGAAGACGGATACTATGGAGAGACCCAGTACTTC.